What follows are 8 T cell receptor beta chains derived from one specimen sequenced in a study of control samples from healthy donors and cancer patients. Only in-frame clones appear in the TCRdb table, and some are missing; sequencing was by immunoSEQ multiplex PCR. The table lists 75,000 to 95,000 clones, roughly 91% of them singletons, with less than 10% in the top ten. The sequencing input was PBMCs. Every receptor here comes from a woman in her forties or fifties with colorectal cancer.

This clone was observed a few times. This chain joins TRBV27 and TRBJ2-5; possible D gene TRBD1, 6 bases. The CDR3 contains 15 residues. Germline values: CDR1 MNHEY, CDR2 SMNVEV (reference sequence). Trimming took 4 bases from V and 5 from J, leaving 17 bases between them. The CDR3 DNA is TGTGCCAGCAGTTCTCTCGGACAGACCGGGGAGACCCAGTACTTC. It is translated as CASSSLGQTGETQYF.

The gene calls are TRBV12-3 or TRBV12-4 and TRBJ2-1; a weak D match, TRBD2 (5 bases). The CDR3 consists of 13 residues. The ends were cut back, 7 bases at V and 0 bases at J, with 7 bases in the middle. CDR3 sequence: CASNGGSYNEQFF. In DNA form, the CDR3 reads TGTGCCAGCAATGGAGGCTCCTACAATGAGCAGTTCTTC.

V and J are TRBV2 and TRBJ1-2; D not resolved. Germline assignment: CDR1 SNHLY and CDR2 FYNNEI. This CDR3 is built from 14 residues. Trimming stripped 8 bases from V and 0 bases from J, with 13 bases between. In DNA, the CDR3 is TGTGCCAGCGGGGATGGAAATACTAACTATGGCTACACCTTC. Translation gives CASGDGNTNYGYTF.

This chain connects TRBV4-2 to TRBJ1-1; 12 nucleotides align to TRBD1. Germline CDR1 reads LGHNA; CDR2 reads YNFKEQ. The CDR3 runs 17 residues. V shed 6 bases and J 3 bases; nucleotides not matched to a gene: 11. CDR3 sequence (DNA): TGTGCCAGCAGTCCCGGGACAGGGGGCATTTTGGACACTGAAGCTTTCTTT. Its translation: CASSPGTGGILDTEAFF.

The CDR3 here is CASTWDRANTGELFF. The CDR3, as DNA: TGTGCCAGTACCTGGGACAGGGCGAACACCGGGGAGCTGTTTTTT. The chain employs TRBV19 and TRBJ2-2; TRBD1 aligns across 9 bases. CDR3 size: 15 residues. Germline CDR1 and CDR2: LNHDA and SQIVND (reference sequence). V lost 7 bases, J lost 0 bases, and 3 bases stayed unmatched.

This rearrangement joins TRBV28 to TRBJ2-1; TRBD2 matches 13 bases. Trimming at V came to 10 bases and at J to 6 bases, leaving 9 bases not matched to a gene. This CDR3 is 15 amino acids long. Germline values: CDR1 MDHEN, CDR2 SYDVKM. The CDR3 here is CATALTSGGINEQFF. DNA for the CDR3: TGTGCCACCGCCTTGACTAGCGGGGGGATCAATGAGCAGTTCTTC.

This chain joins TRBV18 and TRBJ1-1, with 7 bases aligning to TRBD1. The CDR3 has 15 amino acids. Per germline, CDR1 KGHSH and CDR2 LQKENI. V lost 2 bases to trimming and J lost 5 bases; unmatched junction nucleotides: 8. CDR3 loop: CASSPIPGGWTEAFF. The CDR3 DNA reads TGTGCCAGCTCACCAATCCCAGGGGGTTGGACTGAAGCTTTCTTT. Full variable domain (remainder filled in from reference TRBV18 and TRBJ1-1): NAGVMQNPRHLVRRRGQEARLRCSPMKGHSHVYWYRQLPEEGLKFMVYLQKENIIDESGMPKERFSAEFPKEGPSILRIQQVVRGDSAAYFCASSPIPGGWTEAFFGQGTRLTVV.

The rearrangement links TRBV30 to TRBJ1-1, with TRBD1 as a possible D gene (6 bases). Deletions cut 4 bases from V and 1 base from J, with 10 bases between. From germline, CDR1 is GTSNPN and CDR2 SVGIG (reference sequence). CDR3 length: 13 residues. The CDR3, as DNA: TGTGCCTGGACAGGGGTGAGGAACACTGAAGCTTTCTTT. It codes for CAWTGVRNTEAFF.